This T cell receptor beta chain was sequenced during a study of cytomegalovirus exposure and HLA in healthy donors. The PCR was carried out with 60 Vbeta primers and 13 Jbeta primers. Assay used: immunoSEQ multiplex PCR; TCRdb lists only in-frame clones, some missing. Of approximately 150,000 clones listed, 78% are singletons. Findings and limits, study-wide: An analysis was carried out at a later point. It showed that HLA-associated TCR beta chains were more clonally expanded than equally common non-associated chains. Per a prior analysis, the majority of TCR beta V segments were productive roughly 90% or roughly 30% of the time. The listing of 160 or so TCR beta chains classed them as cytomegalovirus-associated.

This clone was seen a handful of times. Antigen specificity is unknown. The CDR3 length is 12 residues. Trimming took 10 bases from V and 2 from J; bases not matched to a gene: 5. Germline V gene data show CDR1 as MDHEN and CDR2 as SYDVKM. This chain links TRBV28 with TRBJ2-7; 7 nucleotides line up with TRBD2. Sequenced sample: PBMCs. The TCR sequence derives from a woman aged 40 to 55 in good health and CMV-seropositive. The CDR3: CATTGLAYEQYF. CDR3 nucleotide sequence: TGTGCCACCACTGGACTAGCCTACGAGCAGTACTTC.